This record looks at one T cell receptor (beta chain) sequence and its context. Its antigen is still unknown. Produced via immunoSEQ multiplex PCR; TCRdb's table is partial and in-frame only. The sample holds roughly 34,000 clones, roughly 54% seen once. V lost 4 bases and J 0 bases, leaving 8 bases between the germline ends. The CDR3 contains 14 residues. Per germline, CDR1 SGDLS and CDR2 YYNGEE. The time point: week 5, during vaccination. Vaccinated patients received 300 ug of mutant IDH1 20-mer peptide per dose, with topical imiquimod. These data belong to a study of a mutant IDH1 vaccine in newly diagnosed glioma. Study summary: Patients received vaccination from 4-6 weeks after radiotherapy alone, or with temozolomide cycles. The treated group averaged about 41 years old and was around 60% male, roughly 40% female.

The chain couples TRBV9 to TRBJ1-3, with TRBD1 as a possible D gene (5 bases). The TCR originated in a young woman with glioma. Sequenced material: PBMCs, taken from a glioma patient whose treatment included an IDH1 peptide vaccine. CDR3 sequence reads: CASSLTDSGNTIYF. CDR3 DNA sequence: TGTGCCAGCAGCCTGACAGACTCTGGAAACACCATATATTTT.